This T cell receptor (beta chain) originates from a study of PD-1 blockade in classical Hodgkin lymphoma. Findings and caveats of the study: CD4+ TCR diversity, unlike CD8+, rose significantly by C4D1. Patients with a complete response exhibited baseline diversity comparable to newly diagnosed patients.

In germline, CDR1 is MNHEY, CDR2 SMNVEV (reference sequence). CDR3 length equals 16 residues. V was trimmed by 6 bases and J by 0 bases, leaving 12 bases between them. Every one of the patients relapsed after autologous stem cell transplantation (brentuximab vedotin exposure was variable). Best overall response was complete response, partial response or progressive disease in these relapsed/refractory classical Hodgkin lymphoma patients. As for this clone: Antigen unknown.

The table came from immunoSEQ multiplex PCR; TCRdb's copy has only in-frame clones and leaves some out. The sample lists approximately 7,500 clones; 84% were seen once. The chain has TRBV27 and TRBJ2-6; tentatively, D is TRBD1 (6 bases). The TCR originated in a human donor with classical Hodgkin lymphoma. This material consisted of peripheral blood mononuclear cells (PBMCs), taken at baseline. CDR3 nucleotides: TGTGCCAGCAGAAAGGACAGATCCTCTGGGGCCAACGTCCTGACTTTC. Protein product: CASRKDRSSGANVLTF.